The 10 T cell receptor beta chains below all came from one sample that was sequenced in a study of cytomegalovirus exposure and HLA in healthy donors. 60 Vbeta and 13 Jbeta primers were used in PCR. Measured with immunoSEQ multiplex PCR; TCRdb has only the in-frame clones, and not every one. The data hold some 100,000 clones, with roughly four fifths observed a single time. The sequencing input was PBMCs. The receptors derive from a male donor in good health and CMV-seropositive.

The rearrangement uses TRBV30 and TRBJ1-5, with TRBD1 as a possible D gene (6 bases). This CDR3 contains 16 residues. The germline V and J ends were trimmed by 2 bases and 5 bases, with 19 bases remaining between them. Germline CDR1 is GTSNPN and CDR2 is SVGIG (reference sequence). The DNA for the CDR3 is TGTGCCTGGAGTCACCTCTCCCAGGGGTTTGATCAGCCCCAGCATTTT. Protein: CAWSHLSQGFDQPQHF.

This CDR3 reads CASSYRQGVTGELFF. The CDR3 nucleotides are TGTGCCAGCAGTTACCGCCAGGGGGTCACCGGGGAGCTGTTTTTT. The chain carries TRBV27 and TRBJ2-2, with TRBD1 identical over 7 bases. The CDR3 runs to 15 residues. Looked up from germline, CDR1 is MNHEY and CDR2 is SMNVEV (reference sequence). V gave up 4 bases and J gave up 4 bases; unmatched junction bases: 6.

This chain uses TRBV4-2 with TRBJ2-3, with 9 positions matching TRBD1. This CDR3 region has 16 residues. CDR1 is LGHNA and CDR2 is YNFKEQ in the germline V gene. The J segment lost 5 bases and the V segment lost 2 bases, leaving 8 bases of the junction unmatched. CDR3 in amino acids: CASSQSTGGAVDTQYF. Here the CDR3 DNA reads TGTGCCAGCAGCCAAAGTACAGGGGGCGCAGTAGATACGCAGTATTTT.

The CDR3 DNA sequence: TGCGCCAGCTCCCCGACTAGCTCCCCCGATACGCAGTATTTT. Translating it yields CASSPTSSPDTQYF. The chain joins TRBV4-1 to TRBJ2-3; 7 positions agree with TRBD2. Trimming at V came to 8 bases and at J to 6 bases, leaving 11 bases not matched to a gene. This CDR3 has 14 amino acids. In germline, CDR1 is MGHRA, CDR2 YSYEKL.

V usage is TRBV7-8 and J usage is TRBJ1-3; D is undetermined. CDR3 length equals 14 residues. V was pared by 8 bases and J by 1 base, with 12 bases between. The germline V gene has CDR1 SGHVS and CDR2 FQNEAQ. The CDR3 DNA follows: TGTGCCAGCGGAGAGGCAGCGTCTGGAAACACCATATATTTT. Protein: CASGEAASGNTIYF.

The chain recombines TRBV5-1 with TRBJ1-4; tentative D call: TRBD1 (5 bases). Germline V gene lookup returns CDR1 SGHRS and CDR2 YFSETQ. This CDR3 has 13 amino acids. V gave up 5 bases and J gave up 0 bases, with 5 bases separating them. The CDR3 DNA is TGCGCCAGCAGACAGGCAACTAATGAAAAACTGTTTTTT. This translates into CASRQATNEKLFF.

The chain links TRBV4-3 to TRBJ1-5, with TRBD1 identical over 9 bases. Germline assignment: CDR1 LGHNA and CDR2 YSLEER. This CDR3 is built from 15 residues. Trimming cost V 4 bases and J 6 bases; bases outside gene matches: 7. The CDR3 loop is CASSPNRGPGQPQHF. The CDR3 nucleotides read TGCGCCAGCAGCCCAAACAGGGGGCCGGGTCAGCCCCAGCATTTT.

This clone was counted between two and nine times. V gene TRBV30 combines with J gene TRBJ1-4, with TRBD1 matching over 9 bases. Germline CDR1 and CDR2: GTSNPN and SVGIG (reference sequence). CDR3 size: 16 residues. J gave up 3 bases and V 1 base, and 6 bases lay outside the gene matches. Here the CDR3 reads CAWSGDRGVANEKLFF. The CDR3 nucleotides are TGTGCCTGGAGTGGAGACAGGGGGGTAGCTAATGAAAAACTGTTTTTT. Supplemented by reference TRBV30 and TRBJ1-4, the full variable domain reads SQTIHQWPATLVQPVGSPLSLECTVEGTSNPNLYWYRQAAGRGLQLLFYSVGIGQISSEVPQNLSASRPQDRQFILSSKKLLLSDSGFYLCAWSGDRGVANEKLFFGSGTQLSVL.

The chain uses TRBV5-1 and TRBJ2-1; 13 bases align to TRBD2. J gave up 1 base and V 6 bases, and 10 bases lay outside the gene matches. Germline CDR1 is SGHRS and CDR2 is YFSETQ. The CDR3 has 18 residues. CDR3 amino acids: CASTARLAGGESYNEQFF. CDR3 DNA sequence: TGCGCCAGCACGGCGAGACTAGCGGGGGGCGAGTCCTACAATGAGCAGTTCTTC.

The rearrangement joins TRBV4-2 to TRBJ2-7; the D gene is possibly TRBD1 (6 bases). CDR1 LGHNA and CDR2 YNFKEQ come from the germline V gene. V lost 0 bases, J lost 3 bases, and 12 bases lay in between. The CDR3 length is 15 residues. The CDR3: CASSQDYRVFYEQYF. The DNA of the CDR3 is TGTGCCAGCAGCCAAGATTACAGGGTCTTCTACGAGCAGTACTTC.